The next 10 T cell receptor beta chains were all read from a single sample in a study of blood T cell repertoires in COVID-19. TCRdb's table, derived via immunoSEQ multiplex PCR, lists solely in-frame clones and lacks some. The sample holds a few hundred thousand clones; about 85% are singletons and the top ten take roughly 2.6%. What was sequenced was peripheral blood. The receptors here all came from a man aged 50-59 years who had recovered from COVID-19.

The chain uses TRBV10-3 and TRBJ1-1, with 9 positions matching TRBD1. With V trimmed by 5 bases and J by 2 bases, 3 bases remained unmatched. The CDR3 sequence is 14 residues long. Germline V lookup: CDR1 ENHRY, CDR2 SYGVKD. CDR3 sequence: CAISPGQGNTEAFF. Written as DNA, the CDR3 is TGTGCCATCAGTCCGGGACAGGGAAACACTGAAGCTTTCTTT.

The V gene is TRBV19, the J gene TRBJ2-5; tentative D call: TRBD1 (6 bases). This CDR3 contains 13 residues. Germline V lookup: CDR1 LNHDA, CDR2 SQIVND (reference sequence). Trimming left V 4 bases short and J 4 bases short, with 10 bases between. The CDR3, as DNA: TGTGCCAGTAGTACCCTGGACAGAGAGACCCAGTACTTC. Its protein product is CASSTLDRETQYF.

The chain joins TRBV2 to TRBJ2-5; TRBD2 aligns across 9 bases. The CDR3 totals 16 residues. V was clipped by 6 bases and J by 1 base; unmatched bases: 9. The germline CDR1 and CDR2 sequences are SNHLY and FYNNEI. CDR3 residues: CASSSGGAGGQETQYF. The CDR3 DNA is TGTGCCAGCAGCTCGGGGGGAGCGGGAGGCCAAGAGACCCAGTACTTC.

The rearrangement joins TRBV18 to TRBJ1-2; TRBD1 aligns across 9 bases. J gave up 4 bases and V 3 bases, and 3 bases lay outside the gene matches. Germline CDR1 and CDR2: KGHSH and LQKENI. The CDR3 covers 14 residues. The CDR3 is CASSPQTGGYGYTF. The CDR3 nucleotides are TGTGCCAGCTCACCCCAGACAGGGGGCTATGGCTACACCTTC.

This chain links TRBV19 with TRBJ2-1; 14 nucleotides align to TRBD2. Germline V gives CDR1 LNHDA, CDR2 SQIVND (reference sequence). The junction had 5 bases not matched to a gene; V was cut back by 4 bases and J by 6 bases. CDR3 length: 16 amino acids. The CDR3 loop is CASSNTGTSGSNEQFF. The CDR3 coding sequence is TGTGCCAGTAGTAACACCGGGACTAGCGGGAGCAATGAGCAGTTCTTC.

V is TRBV27 and J is TRBJ1-5, with 8 bases matching TRBD1. CDR3 length: 14 amino acids. Germline values: CDR1 MNHEY, CDR2 SMNVEV (reference sequence). V trimming: 3 bases; J trimming: 6 bases; junction bases outside the gene matches: 4. CDR3 sequence: CASSFSGGFQPQHF. The CDR3 nucleotides read TGTGCCAGCAGTTTCTCAGGGGGCTTTCAGCCCCAGCATTTT.

The chain is built from TRBV10-2 and TRBJ2-1; a possible D gene is TRBD2 (6 bases). The CDR3 runs to 12 residues. Deletions cut 0 bases from V and 9 bases from J, with 6 bases between. The germline V gene has CDR1 WSHSY and CDR2 SAAADI. The CDR3 reads CASSESGGEQFF. As DNA, the CDR3 is TGCGCCAGCAGTGAGTCGGGAGGTGAGCAGTTCTTC.

Only one count was recorded for this clone. One end of the junction does not line up with germline, which may come from a read error. V gene TRBV28 combines with J gene TRBJ2-3; D call uncertain. The CDR3 is 13 amino acids. CDR1 and CDR2 (germline): MDHEN, SYDVKM. CDR3 bases: TGTGCCAGCAGGATAGACTTGGCAGATATGCAGTATTTT. Translation gives CASRIDLADMQYF. Drawing the rest from reference TRBV28 and TRBJ2-3, the complete variable domain is DVKVTQSSRYLVKRTGEKVFLECVQDMDHENMFWYRQDPGLGLRLIYFSYDVKMKEKGDIPEGYSVSREKKERFSLILESASTNQTSMYLCASRIDLADMQYFGPGTRLTVL.

The rearrangement links TRBV5-1 to TRBJ2-7, with 9 bases aligning to TRBD1. Germline V gene lookup returns CDR1 SGHRS and CDR2 YFSETQ. The CDR3 sequence is 14 residues long. V lost 6 bases to trimming and J lost 1 base; unmatched junction nucleotides: 5. The CDR3 loop reads CASTEQGASYEQYF. In DNA form, the CDR3 reads TGCGCCAGCACTGAACAGGGGGCATCCTACGAGCAGTACTTC.

The chain couples TRBV29-1 to TRBJ2-7, with a tentative D call TRBD1 (5 bases). This CDR3 has 13 amino acids. Germline V gene lookup returns CDR1 SQVTM and CDR2 ANQGSEA. V gave up 4 bases and J gave up 5 bases, with 15 bases separating them. The CDR3 DNA sequence: TGCAGCGTTGCCCCCGCAGGGTTCCACGAGCAGTACTTC. Amino acid sequence: CSVAPAGFHEQYF.